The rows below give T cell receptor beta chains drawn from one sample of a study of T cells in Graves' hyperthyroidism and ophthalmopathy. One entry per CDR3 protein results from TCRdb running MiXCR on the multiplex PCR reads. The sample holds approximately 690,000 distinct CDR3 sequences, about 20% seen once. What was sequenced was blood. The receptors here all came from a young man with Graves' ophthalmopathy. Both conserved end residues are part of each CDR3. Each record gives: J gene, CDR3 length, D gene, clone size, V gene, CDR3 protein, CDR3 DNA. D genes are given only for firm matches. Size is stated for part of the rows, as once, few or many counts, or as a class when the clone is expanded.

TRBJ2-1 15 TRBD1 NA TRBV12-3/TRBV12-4 CASSFNRGSYNEQFF TGTGCCAGCAGTTTTAACAGGGGCTCCTACAATGAGCAGTTCTTC
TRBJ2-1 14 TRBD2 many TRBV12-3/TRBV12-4 CASSRLAGDNEQFF TGTGCCAGCAGTCGCCTAGCGGGAGACAATGAGCAGTTCTTC
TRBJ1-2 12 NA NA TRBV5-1 CASSLDGGGYTF TGCGCCAGCAGCTTGGACGGGGGGGGCTACACCTTC
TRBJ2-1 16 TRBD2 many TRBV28 CASSSQRAGGRNEQFF TGTGCCAGCAGTTCCCAAAGAGCGGGAGGGCGGAATGAGCAGTTCTTC
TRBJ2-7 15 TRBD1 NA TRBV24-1 CATSDSGQEYYEQYF TGTGCCACCAGTGATTCGGGACAGGAATACTACGAGCAGTACTTC
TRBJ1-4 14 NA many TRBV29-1 CSVGPSGLGEKLFF TGCAGCGTTGGGCCCTCGGGACTCGGTGAAAAACTGTTTTTT
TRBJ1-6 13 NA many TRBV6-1 CASMGQDNSPLHF TGTGCCAGCATGGGCCAAGATAATTCACCCCTCCACTTT
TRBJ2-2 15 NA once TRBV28 CASTHGRASSGELFF TGTGCCAGCACCCACGGACGAGCGAGCTCCGGGGAGCTGTTTTTT
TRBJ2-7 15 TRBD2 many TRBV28 CASSFTSGPSYEQYF TGTGCCAGCAGTTTCACTAGCGGCCCCTCCTACGAGCAGTACTTC
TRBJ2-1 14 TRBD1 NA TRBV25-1 CASSMTGKGNKQFF TGTGCCAGCAGTATGACAGGGAAGGGCAATAAGCAGTTCTTC
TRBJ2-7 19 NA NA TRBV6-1 CASISPGGEQPSTGYEQYF TGTGCCAGCATTTCCCCGGGGGGCGAGCAACCCTCAACAGGCTACGAGCAGTACTTC
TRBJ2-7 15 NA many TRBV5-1 CASSLESQGLAEQYF TGCGCCAGCAGCTTGGAATCACAGGGACTGGCCGAGCAGTACTTC
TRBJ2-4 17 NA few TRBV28 CASSLPSEGMWRNIQYF TGTGCCAGCAGTTTACCCTCCGAGGGAATGTGGAGAAACATTCAGTACTTC
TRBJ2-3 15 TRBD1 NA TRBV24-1 CATSGPDRAGDTQYF TGTGCCACCAGTGGGCCGGACAGGGCCGGAGATACGCAGTATTTT
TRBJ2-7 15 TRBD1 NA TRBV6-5 CASSYSSSTGLEQYF TGTGCCAGCAGTTACTCCTCCTCGACAGGGCTGGAGCAGTACTTC
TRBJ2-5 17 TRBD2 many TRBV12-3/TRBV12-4 CASSSYLGGGGEETQYF TGTGCCAGCAGTTCTTACCTCGGGGGGGGAGGGGAAGAGACCCAGTACTTC
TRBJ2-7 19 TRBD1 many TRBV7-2 CASSLVSRDRGRIVYEQYF TGTGCCAGCAGCTTAGTTTCTCGGGACAGGGGGCGCATTGTATACGAGCAGTACTTC
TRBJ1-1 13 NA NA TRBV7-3 CASSQSLNTEAFF TGTGCCAGCAGCCAATCACTGAACACTGAAGCTTTCTTT
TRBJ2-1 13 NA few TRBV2 CASKQRSYNEQFF TGTGCCAGCAAACAGCGCTCCTACAATGAGCAGTTCTTC
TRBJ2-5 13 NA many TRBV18 CASSPGAKETQYF TGTGCCAGCTCACCGGGCGCAAAAGAGACCCAGTACTTC
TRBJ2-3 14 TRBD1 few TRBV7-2 CASSRQGLTDTQYF TGTGCCAGCAGCCGACAGGGCTTGACAGATACGCAGTATTTT
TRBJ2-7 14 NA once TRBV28 CASSQDKVRGEQYF TGTGCCAGCAGCCAAGATAAGGTCCGGGGCGAGCAGTACTTC
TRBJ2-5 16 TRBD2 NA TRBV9 CASSVGRGDPWETQYF TGTGCCAGCAGCGTCGGGAGGGGGGACCCCTGGGAGACCCAGTACTTC
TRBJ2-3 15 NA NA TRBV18 CASSLVSFGTDTQYF TGTGCCAGCTCACTGGTTTCGTTTGGCACAGATACGCAGTATTTT
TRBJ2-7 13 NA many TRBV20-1 CSAREQGVGEQYF TGCAGTGCTAGAGAGCAGGGAGTAGGCGAGCAGTACTTC
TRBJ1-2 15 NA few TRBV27 CASSVRGQLNYGYTF TGTGCCAGCAGTGTGAGAGGCCAGCTTAACTATGGCTACACCTTC
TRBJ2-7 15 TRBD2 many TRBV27 CASRGLAGGPHEQYF TGTGCCAGCAGGGGACTAGCGGGAGGGCCCCACGAGCAGTACTTC
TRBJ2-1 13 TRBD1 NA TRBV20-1 CSGGQGSKDEQFF TGCAGTGGGGGACAGGGGTCTAAGGATGAGCAGTTCTTC